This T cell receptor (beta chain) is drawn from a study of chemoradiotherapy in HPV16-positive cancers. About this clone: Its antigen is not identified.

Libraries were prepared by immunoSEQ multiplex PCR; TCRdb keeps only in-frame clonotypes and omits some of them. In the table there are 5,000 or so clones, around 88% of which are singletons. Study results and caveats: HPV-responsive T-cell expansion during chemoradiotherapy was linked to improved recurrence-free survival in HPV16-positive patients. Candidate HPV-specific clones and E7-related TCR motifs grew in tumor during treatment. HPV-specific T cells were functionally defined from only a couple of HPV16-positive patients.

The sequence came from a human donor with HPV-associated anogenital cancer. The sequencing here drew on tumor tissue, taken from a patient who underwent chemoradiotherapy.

This CDR3 reads CASSQLGLAVEQFF. In DNA form, the CDR3 reads TGCGCCAGCAGCCAGTTAGGACTAGCGGTTGAGCAGTTCTTC. The chain has TRBV4-1 and TRBJ2-1; 10 bases are shared with TRBD2. This CDR3 has 14 amino acids. CDR1 and CDR2 (germline): MGHRA, YSYEKL. Trimming removed 3 bases from V and 9 bases from J; junction bases left unmatched: 5.